Here is one T cell receptor beta chain with its context. Its target is not known. The data were obtained in a study of PD-L1 blockade in urothelial cancer. Study-level findings and limits: Prediction of better survival came from below-median pretreatment blood TCR clonality.

Sequenced by immunoSEQ multiplex PCR; TCRdb stores in-frame clones only, minus some. The table has roughly 120,000 clones, 84% seen once. Time point here: pretreatment peripheral blood. Germline loops: CDR1 GTSNPN, CDR2 SVGIG (reference sequence). This CDR3 region has 16 residues. Trimming took 5 bases from V and 0 from J; bases not matched to a gene: 6. The input for sequencing was PBMCs, taken around atezolizumab (anti-PD-L1) treatment. This TCR was recovered from a man aged 45 to 65 with urothelial cancer. The genes are TRBV30 and TRBJ1-5; TRBD1 aligns across 11 bases. The CDR3 reads CAWGTGGLYSNQPQHF. The CDR3 nucleotides are TGTGCCTGGGGGACAGGGGGACTTTATAGCAATCAGCCCCAGCATTTT.